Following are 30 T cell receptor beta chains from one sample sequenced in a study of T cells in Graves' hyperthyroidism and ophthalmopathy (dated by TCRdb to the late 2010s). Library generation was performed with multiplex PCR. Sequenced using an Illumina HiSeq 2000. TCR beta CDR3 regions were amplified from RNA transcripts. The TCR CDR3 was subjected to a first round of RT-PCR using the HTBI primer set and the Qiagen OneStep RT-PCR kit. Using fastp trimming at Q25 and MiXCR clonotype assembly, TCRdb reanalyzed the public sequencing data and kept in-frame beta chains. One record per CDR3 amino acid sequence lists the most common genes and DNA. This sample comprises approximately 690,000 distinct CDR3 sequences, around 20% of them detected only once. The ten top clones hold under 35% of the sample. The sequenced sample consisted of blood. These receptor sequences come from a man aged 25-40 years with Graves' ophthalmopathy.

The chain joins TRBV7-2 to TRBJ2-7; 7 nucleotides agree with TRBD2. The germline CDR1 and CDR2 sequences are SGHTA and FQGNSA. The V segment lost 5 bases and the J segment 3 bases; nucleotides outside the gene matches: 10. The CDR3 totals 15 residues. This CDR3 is CASSDPSGTYYEQYF. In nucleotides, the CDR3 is TGTGCCAGCAGCGACCCGAGCGGGACCTACTACGAGCAGTACTTC.

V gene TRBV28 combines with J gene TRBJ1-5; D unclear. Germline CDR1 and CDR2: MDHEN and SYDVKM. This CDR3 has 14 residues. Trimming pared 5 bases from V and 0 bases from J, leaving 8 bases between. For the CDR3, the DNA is TGTGCCAGCAGTGGGCTGTATAGCAATCAGCCCCAGCATTTT. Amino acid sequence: CASSGLYSNQPQHF.

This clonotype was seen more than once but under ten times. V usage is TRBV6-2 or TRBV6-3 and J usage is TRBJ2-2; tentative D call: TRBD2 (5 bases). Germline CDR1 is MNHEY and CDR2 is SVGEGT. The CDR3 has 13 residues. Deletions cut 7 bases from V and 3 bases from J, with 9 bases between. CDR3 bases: TGTGCCAGCAAACCGGACTACACCGGGGAGCTGTTTTTT. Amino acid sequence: CASKPDYTGELFF.

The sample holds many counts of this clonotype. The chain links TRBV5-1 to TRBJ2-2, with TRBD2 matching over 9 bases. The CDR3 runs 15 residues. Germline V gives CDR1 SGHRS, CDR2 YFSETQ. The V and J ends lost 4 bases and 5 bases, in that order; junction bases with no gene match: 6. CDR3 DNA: TGCGCCAGCAGCATTAGCGGGAGACAGACCGGGGAGCTGTTTTTT. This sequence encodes CASSISGRQTGELFF.

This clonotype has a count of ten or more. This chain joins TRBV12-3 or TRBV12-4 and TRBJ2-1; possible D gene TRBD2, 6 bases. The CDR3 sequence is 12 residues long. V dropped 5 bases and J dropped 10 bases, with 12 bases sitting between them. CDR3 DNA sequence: TGTGCCAGCAGTCGCGCTAGCGCCGAGCAGTTCTTC. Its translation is CASSRASAEQFF.

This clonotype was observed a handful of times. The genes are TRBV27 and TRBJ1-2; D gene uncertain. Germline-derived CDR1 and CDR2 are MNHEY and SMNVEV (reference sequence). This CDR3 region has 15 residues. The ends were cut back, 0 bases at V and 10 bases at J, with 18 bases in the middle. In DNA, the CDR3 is TGTGCCAGCAGTTTATCGGGTTTATATGAAAGTAACTACACCTTC. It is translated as CASSLSGLYESNYTF.

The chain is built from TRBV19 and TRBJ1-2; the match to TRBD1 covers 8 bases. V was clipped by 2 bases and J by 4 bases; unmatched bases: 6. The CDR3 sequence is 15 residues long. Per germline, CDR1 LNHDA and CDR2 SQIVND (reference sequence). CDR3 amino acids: CASSIKDRDGYGYTF. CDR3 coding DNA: TGTGCCAGTAGTATAAAGGACAGGGACGGCTATGGCTACACCTTC. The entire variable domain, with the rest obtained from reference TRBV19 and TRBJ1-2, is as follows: DGGITQSPKYLFRKEGQNVTLSCEQNLNHDAMYWYRQDPGQGLRLIYYSQIVNDFQKGDIAEGYSVSREKKESFPLTVTSAQKNPTAFYLCASSIKDRDGYGYTFGSGTRLTVV.

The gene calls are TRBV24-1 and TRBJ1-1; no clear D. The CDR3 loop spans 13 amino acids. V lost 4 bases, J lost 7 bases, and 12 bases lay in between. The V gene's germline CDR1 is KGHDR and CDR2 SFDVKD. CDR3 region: CATSDGRRSEAFF. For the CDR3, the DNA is TGTGCCACCAGTGACGGAAGACGGAGTGAAGCTTTCTTT.

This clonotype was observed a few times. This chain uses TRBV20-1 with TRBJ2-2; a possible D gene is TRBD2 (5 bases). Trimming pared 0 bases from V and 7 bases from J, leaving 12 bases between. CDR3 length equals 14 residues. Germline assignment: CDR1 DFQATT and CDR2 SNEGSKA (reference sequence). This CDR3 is CSARDGGSHGELFF. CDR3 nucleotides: TGCAGTGCTAGAGATGGTGGGAGCCACGGGGAGCTGTTTTTT.

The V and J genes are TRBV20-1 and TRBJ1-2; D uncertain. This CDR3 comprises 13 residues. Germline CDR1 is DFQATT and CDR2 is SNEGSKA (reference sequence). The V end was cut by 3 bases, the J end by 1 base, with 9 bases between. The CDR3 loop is CSASGGDNYGYTF. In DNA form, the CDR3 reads TGCAGTGCTAGCGGCGGGGATAACTATGGCTACACCTTC.

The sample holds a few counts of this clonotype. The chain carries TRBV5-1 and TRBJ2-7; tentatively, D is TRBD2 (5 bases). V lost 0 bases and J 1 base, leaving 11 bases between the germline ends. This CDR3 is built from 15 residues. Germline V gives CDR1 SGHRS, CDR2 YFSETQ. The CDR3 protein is CASSLELATSYEQYF. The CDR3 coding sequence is TGCGCCAGCAGCTTGGAATTAGCGACTTCCTACGAGCAGTACTTC.

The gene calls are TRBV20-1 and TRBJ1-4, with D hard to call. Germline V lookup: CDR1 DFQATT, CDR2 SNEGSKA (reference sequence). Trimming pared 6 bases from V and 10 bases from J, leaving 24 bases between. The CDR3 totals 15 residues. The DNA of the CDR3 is TGCAGTGCCCCGTTCGGTGGGGTCACCCGGGGAAAACTGTTTTTT. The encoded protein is CSAPFGGVTRGKLFF.

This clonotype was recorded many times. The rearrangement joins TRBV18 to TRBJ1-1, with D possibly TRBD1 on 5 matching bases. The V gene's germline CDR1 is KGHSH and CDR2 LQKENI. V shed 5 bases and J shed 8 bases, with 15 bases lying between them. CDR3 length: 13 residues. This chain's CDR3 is CASSSLGGLEAFF. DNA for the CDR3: TGTGCCAGCTCATCGCTCGGGGGTCTCGAAGCTTTCTTT.

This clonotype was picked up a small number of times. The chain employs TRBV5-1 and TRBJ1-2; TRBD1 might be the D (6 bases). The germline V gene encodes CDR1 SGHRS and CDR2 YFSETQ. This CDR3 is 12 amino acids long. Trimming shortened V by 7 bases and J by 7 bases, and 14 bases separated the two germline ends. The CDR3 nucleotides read TGCGCCAGCCACCCGGGGGGCGGTGGCTACACCTTC. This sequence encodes CASHPGGGGYTF.

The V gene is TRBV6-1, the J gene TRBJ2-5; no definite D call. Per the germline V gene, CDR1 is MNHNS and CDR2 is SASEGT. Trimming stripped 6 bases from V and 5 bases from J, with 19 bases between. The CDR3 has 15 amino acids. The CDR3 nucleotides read TGTGCCAGCAGCCTCCGAGCCACCTTCGGGGAGACCCAGTACTTC. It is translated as CASSLRATFGETQYF.

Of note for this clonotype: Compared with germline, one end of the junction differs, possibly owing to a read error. CDR3 in amino acids: CASSQFPGPKDGTQYF. The CDR3 nucleotides read TGCGCCAGCAGCCAATTCCCGGGCCCCAAGGATGGGACCCAGTACTTC. V gene TRBV7-3 combines with J gene TRBJ2-5; D remains unclear. Germline V lookup: CDR1 SGHTA, CDR2 FQGTGA. The CDR3 consists of 16 residues.

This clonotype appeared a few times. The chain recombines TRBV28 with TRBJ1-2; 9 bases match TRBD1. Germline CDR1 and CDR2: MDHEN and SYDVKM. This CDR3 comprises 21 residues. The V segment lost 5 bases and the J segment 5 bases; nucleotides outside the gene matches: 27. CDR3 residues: CASSLTFFPTGGAWIGYGYTF. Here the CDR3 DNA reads TGTGCCAGCAGTCTTACCTTCTTCCCTACAGGGGGCGCATGGATTGGATATGGCTACACCTTC.

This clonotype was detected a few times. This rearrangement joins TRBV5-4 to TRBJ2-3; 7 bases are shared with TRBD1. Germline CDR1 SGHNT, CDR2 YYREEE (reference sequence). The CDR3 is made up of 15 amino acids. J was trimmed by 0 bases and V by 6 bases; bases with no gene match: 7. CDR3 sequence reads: CASTLRTGSTDTQYF. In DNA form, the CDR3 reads TGTGCCAGCACCCTAAGGACAGGTAGCACAGATACGCAGTATTTT.

In DNA form, the CDR3 reads TGTGCCAGCAGCTTAGATAGGCGGGCAACTAATGAAAAACTGTTTTTT. Amino acids: CASSLDRRATNEKLFF. The V call is TRBV7-9, the J call TRBJ1-4; no clear D gene. This CDR3 has 16 residues. The germline V gene has CDR1 SEHNR and CDR2 FQNEAQ (reference sequence). The germline V and J ends were trimmed by 1 base and 0 bases, with 9 bases remaining between them.

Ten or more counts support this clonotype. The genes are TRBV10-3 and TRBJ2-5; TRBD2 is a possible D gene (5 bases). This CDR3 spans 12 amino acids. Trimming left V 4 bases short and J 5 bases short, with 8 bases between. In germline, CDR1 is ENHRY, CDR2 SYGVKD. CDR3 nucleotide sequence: TGTGCCATCAGTGCCAGCGGCGAGACCCAGTACTTC. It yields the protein CAISASGETQYF.

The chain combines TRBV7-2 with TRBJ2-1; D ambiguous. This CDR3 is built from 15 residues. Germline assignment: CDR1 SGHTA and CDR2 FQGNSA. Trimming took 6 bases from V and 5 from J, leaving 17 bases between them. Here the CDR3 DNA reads TGTGCCAGCAGTGCTTGGGCCGGCTTAAACAATGAGCAGTTCTTC. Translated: CASSAWAGLNNEQFF.

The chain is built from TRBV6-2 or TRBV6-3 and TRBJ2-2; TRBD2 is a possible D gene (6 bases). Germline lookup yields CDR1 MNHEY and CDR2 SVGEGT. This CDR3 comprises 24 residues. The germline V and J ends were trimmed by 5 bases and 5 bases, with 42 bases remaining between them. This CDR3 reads CASSTTTHRLPNPSPGAETGELFF. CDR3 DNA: TGTGCCAGCAGTACCACAACTCACAGGCTCCCTAACCCCTCTCCGGGAGCGGAGACCGGGGAGCTGTTTTTT.

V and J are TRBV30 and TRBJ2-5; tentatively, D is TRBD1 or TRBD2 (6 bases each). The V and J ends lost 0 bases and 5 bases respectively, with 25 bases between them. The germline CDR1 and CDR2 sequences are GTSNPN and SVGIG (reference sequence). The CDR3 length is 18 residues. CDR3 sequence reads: CAWSVRKGEAVSWETQYF. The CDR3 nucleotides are TGTGCCTGGAGTGTAAGGAAGGGGGAGGCGGTTTCTTGGGAGACCCAGTACTTC.

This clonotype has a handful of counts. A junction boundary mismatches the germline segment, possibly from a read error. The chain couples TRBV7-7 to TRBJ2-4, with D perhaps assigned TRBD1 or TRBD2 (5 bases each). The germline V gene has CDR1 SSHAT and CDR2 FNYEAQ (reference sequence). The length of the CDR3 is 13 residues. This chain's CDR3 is CASSLALGDIQYF. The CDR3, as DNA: TGTGCTAGCAGCTTAGCGCTAGGGGACATTCAGTACTTC.

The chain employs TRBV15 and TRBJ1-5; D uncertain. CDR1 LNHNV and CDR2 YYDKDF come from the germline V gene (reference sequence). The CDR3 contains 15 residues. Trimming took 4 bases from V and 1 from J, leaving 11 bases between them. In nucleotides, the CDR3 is TGTGCCACCAGCATTTTTGACCGGAGCAATCAGCCCCAGCATTTT. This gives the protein CATSIFDRSNQPQHF.

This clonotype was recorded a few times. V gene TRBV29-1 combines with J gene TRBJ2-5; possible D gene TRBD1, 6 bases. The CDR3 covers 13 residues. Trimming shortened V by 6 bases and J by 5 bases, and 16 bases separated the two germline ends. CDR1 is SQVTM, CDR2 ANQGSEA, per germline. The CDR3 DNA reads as TGCAGCGTCCGTTACAGGGAATTTGAGACCCAGTACTTC. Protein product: CSVRYREFETQYF.

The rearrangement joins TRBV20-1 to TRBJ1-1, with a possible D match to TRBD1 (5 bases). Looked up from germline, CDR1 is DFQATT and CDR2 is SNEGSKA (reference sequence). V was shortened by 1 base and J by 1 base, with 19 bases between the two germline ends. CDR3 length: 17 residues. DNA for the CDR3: TGCAGTGCTAGAGTTGTTTTGGGACGGGACGGGAACACTGAAGCTTTCTTT. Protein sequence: CSARVVLGRDGNTEAFF.

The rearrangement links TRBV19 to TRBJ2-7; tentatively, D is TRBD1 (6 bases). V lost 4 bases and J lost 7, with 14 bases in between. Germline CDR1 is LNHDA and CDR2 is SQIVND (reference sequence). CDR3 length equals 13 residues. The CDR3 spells CASSTPTRGEQYF. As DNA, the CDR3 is TGTGCCAGTAGTACCCCGACGAGGGGGGAGCAGTACTTC.

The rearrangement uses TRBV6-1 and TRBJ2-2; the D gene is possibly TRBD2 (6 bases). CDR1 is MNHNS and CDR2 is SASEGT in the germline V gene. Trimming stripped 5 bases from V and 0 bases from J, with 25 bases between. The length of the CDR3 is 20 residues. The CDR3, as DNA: TGTGCCAGCAGTCGGGTGCGACTAGAGCAGTCCAATCCGAACACCGGGGAGCTGTTTTTT. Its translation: CASSRVRLEQSNPNTGELFF.

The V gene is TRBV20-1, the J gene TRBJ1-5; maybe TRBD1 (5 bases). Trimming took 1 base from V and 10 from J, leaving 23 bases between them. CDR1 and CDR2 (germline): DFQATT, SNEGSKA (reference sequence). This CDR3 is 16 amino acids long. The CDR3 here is CSARGGSGTPISPQHF. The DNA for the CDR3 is TGCAGTGCTAGAGGTGGCAGCGGGACTCCAATCAGCCCCCAGCATTTT.